This T cell receptor beta chain derives from a study of T-cell reconstitution after alpha-beta-depleted transplantation in children. Unique molecular identifiers were incorporated when the TCRbeta library was constructed. TCRdb processed the PCR reads anew with MiXCR; each CDR3 protein has one entry. This table holds several thousand distinct CDR3 sequences, about 30% found once. V was shortened by 10 bases and J by 2 bases, with 13 bases between the two germline ends. The CDR3 has 13 residues. The sample in question was peripheral blood, obtained 60 days after TCRalphabeta/CD19-depleted stem cell transplant. The chain has TRBV12-3 or TRBV12-4 and TRBJ2-3; TRBD2 is a possible D gene (6 bases). This TCR derives from a boy in the first two years of life who had a stem cell transplant for SCID, so the T cells may come from the graft donor. CDR3 bases: TGTGCCACCCTTTCGGGAGCCACAGATACGCAGTATTTT. Translation: CATLSGATDTQYF.